This TCR beta chain derives from a study of blood T cell repertoires in COVID-19. V was clipped by 2 bases and J by 3 bases; unmatched bases: 5. The CDR3 covers 16 residues. Germline V lookup: CDR1 LNHNV, CDR2 YYDKDF (reference sequence). Sequenced by immunoSEQ multiplex PCR; TCRdb stores in-frame clones only, minus some. The sample has about 120,000 clones, about nine tenths seen once. V is TRBV15 and J is TRBJ2-2; 8 bases align to TRBD1. The sequenced sample was peripheral blood. The origin of this receptor is a man in his forties with acute or convalescent COVID-19. In DNA, the CDR3 is TGTGCCACCAGCAGACCGACAGGGGTGGACACCGGGGAGCTGTTTTTT. This codes for CATSRPTGVDTGELFF.